The clone carrying this TCR beta chain was observed a few times. Its antigen is currently unknown. This entry comes from a study of type 1 and type 2 diabetes patients. Study-level results: Between type 2 diabetes and control samples, V and J usage averaged approximately 0.97 correlation. A median of one highly-expanded CD4+ clone, covering roughly 4% of reads, occurred in type 2 diabetes.

Germline V gene lookup returns CDR1 MDHEN and CDR2 SYDVKM. The CDR3 is made up of 11 amino acids. Deletions cut 6 bases from V and 1 base from J, with 3 bases between. Genomic DNA was the PCR template. The TCR beta CDR3 region was amplified using 30 forward and 13 reverse primers. TCRdb called the multiplex PCR reads again in MiXCR, with one record for every CDR3 protein. The sample consists of a few hundred thousand distinct CDR3 sequences, more than 45% of them appearing once. Sequenced material: peripheral blood mononuclear cells (PBMCs). The chain recombines TRBV28 with TRBJ2-5; D gene ambiguous. The receptor was derived from a man younger than 35 with type 2 diabetes. The CDR3 bases are TGTGCCAGCAGGGTCCAAGAGACCCAGTACTTC. Protein: CASRVQETQYF.